The clone carrying this T cell receptor beta chain was seen a handful of times. Its antigen is as yet unknown. This entry belongs to a study of cytomegalovirus exposure and HLA in healthy donors. Study-wide findings and caveats: The tendency of first-cohort TCR clusters to co-occur in the approximately 120 validation repertoires was identified by a subsequent analysis. In vitro, three CMV-associated chains proved specific for CMV antigens.

The CDR3 consists of 14 residues. V dropped 2 bases and J dropped 4; count of bases not matched to a gene: 2. Germline lookup yields CDR1 SGHNT and CDR2 YYREEE (reference sequence). Clones were sequenced by immunoSEQ multiplex PCR, and TCRdb holds only the in-frame ones, with some missing. The sample has some 140,000 clones; about 86% are singletons. The clonotype originates from a human donor in good health. Sequenced: PBMCs. The chain couples TRBV5-4 to TRBJ2-3; 9 nucleotides agree with TRBD2. For the CDR3, the DNA is TGTGCCAGCAGCTTAGCGGGAGGCGCAGATACGCAGTATTTT. Translating it yields CASSLAGGADTQYF. The whole variable domain, remainder taken from reference TRBV5-4 and TRBJ2-3, is ETGVTQSPTHLIKTRGQQVTLRCSSQSGHNTVSWYQQALGQGPQFIFQYYREEENGRGNFPPRFSGLQFPNYSSELNVNALELDDSALYLCASSLAGGADTQYFGPGTRLTVL.